Listed below are T cell receptor beta chains from one sample, sequenced in a study of shared clonotypes between healthy human individuals. Assay used: immunoSEQ multiplex PCR; TCRdb lists only in-frame clones, some missing. Of 800,000 to 1,200,000 clones listed, 70% to 80% are singletons. Input material: memory CD4+ T cells from PBMCs. These receptors were obtained from a man younger than 30 in good health. Some clones in this sample may be carry-over from other donors' samples. CDR3s include the opening cysteine and the closing phenylalanine or tryptophan. Each record gives: J gene, V gene, clone size, D gene, CDR3 DNA, CDR3 protein. A D gene is named only where the DNA matches it firmly. The size of a clone is reported for some rows only, either as once, few or many, or as a class for expanded clones.

TRBJ1-1	TRBV5-1	.	.	TGCGCCAGCAGCGGTGGAGGAAAGAACACTGAAGCTTTCTTT	CASSGGGKNTEAFF
TRBJ2-3	TRBV9	.	.	TGTGCCAGCAGCGTAGGAGTCGTTAGCACAGATACGCAGTATTTT	CASSVGVVSTDTQYF
TRBJ2-1	TRBV7-6	.	.	TGTGCCAGCAGCCAGGGGCCCCTCAATGAGCAGTTCTTC	CASSQGPLNEQFF
TRBJ2-1	TRBV29-1	.	.	TGCAGCGGGGGCGGGGCAGCGGCAAGCTCCTACAATGAGCAGTTCTTC	CSGGGAAASSYNEQFF
TRBJ1-4	TRBV30	.	.	TGTGCCTGGAGTTCCGGTTCCGCAACTAATGAAAAACTGTTTTTT	CAWSSGSATNEKLFF
TRBJ1-2	TRBV27	.	TRBD1	TGTGCCAGCAGTCCCCGACAGGGCGCAAACGGAGGCTACACCTTC	CASSPRQGANGGYTF
TRBJ2-1	TRBV18	.	TRBD2	TGTGCCAGCTCTCCCGCTAGCGGGAGGATGTATGAGCAGTTCTTC	CASSPASGRMYEQFF
TRBJ2-3	TRBV7-3	.	.	TGTGCCAGCAGCTTAGCGGGGATCACAGATACGCAGTATTTT	CASSLAGITDTQYF
TRBJ2-2	TRBV5-1	once	.	TGCGCCAGCAGCTTTATCCCGGGGTTTTCCGGGGAGCTGTTTTTT	CASSFIPGFSGELFF
TRBJ1-2	TRBV19	.	TRBD1	TGTGCCAGTAGAACCGACCGACAGGGGAACTATGGCTACACCTTC	CASRTDRQGNYGYTF
TRBJ2-7	TRBV7-2	once	.	TGTGCCAGCAGCCCCTACCTCCGGGGCTCTTTCGAGCAGTACTTC	CASSPYLRGSFEQYF